This TCR beta chain was profiled in a study of breast tumors, draining lymph nodes, adjacent tissues. General study points: Findings are consistent with lymph node origin and intratumoral expansion of most tumor T cells.

Concerning this clonotype itself: Its target is unknown.

Breast cancer patients provided tissue from their axillary draining lymph nodes. TCRdb ran MiXCR on the multiplex PCR reads and lists one entry per CDR3 protein. The table lists about 270,000 distinct CDR3 sequences, about 30% of them singletons, with more than 0.85% in the top ten. The CDR3 has 15 amino acids. The junction had 6 bases not matched to a gene; V was cut back by 4 bases and J by 3 bases. Germline V gene sequence: CDR1 LGHDT, CDR2 YNNKEL (reference sequence). Sequenced material: axillary lymph node tissue. The chain couples TRBV3-1 to TRBJ2-7; 10 nucleotides match TRBD2. The TCR was taken from a female donor with breast cancer. Some clones in this sample may be carry-over from other donors' samples. CDR3 DNA sequence: TGTGCCAGCAGCCGAGGGACTAGCGAAGTCTACGAGCAGTACTTC. Translation gives CASSRGTSEVYEQYF.